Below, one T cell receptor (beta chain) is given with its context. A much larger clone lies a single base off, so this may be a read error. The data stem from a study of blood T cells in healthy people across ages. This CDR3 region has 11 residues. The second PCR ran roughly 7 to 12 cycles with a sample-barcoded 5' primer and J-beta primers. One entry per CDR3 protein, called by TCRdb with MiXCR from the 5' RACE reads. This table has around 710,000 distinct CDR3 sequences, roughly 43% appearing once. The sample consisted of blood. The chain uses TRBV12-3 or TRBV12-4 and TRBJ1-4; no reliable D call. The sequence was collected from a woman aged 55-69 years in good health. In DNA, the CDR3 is TGTGCCTGCAGTCAAGGGGAAAAACTGTTTTTT. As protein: CACSQGEKLFF.